Below, 14 T cell receptor beta chains from the same sample are listed, as sequenced in a study of blood T cell repertoires in COVID-19 (dated by TCRdb to between 2020 and 2021). Library prep was done by the immunoSEQ multiplex PCR assay. The table was pulled from immuneACCESS by TCRdb, which kept in-frame rearrangements only. Such tables lose some clones; where checked, under half of the loss comes from unresolved V genes, and the rest has no known cause. Counted in this sample were 150,000 to 200,000 clones; 80% to 90% of them appeared once. Approximately 2.3% of the sample is taken by the ten largest. The sequenced sample consisted of PBMCs or T cells enriched from blood (not recorded which). These receptors came from a woman aged 40 to 49 with acute COVID-19.

The chain joins TRBV7-2 to TRBJ2-2; D is perhaps TRBD2 (6 bases). V lost 3 bases, J lost 1 base, and 9 bases lay in between. The CDR3 runs to 15 residues. Germline-derived CDR1 and CDR2 are SGHTA and FQGNSA. CDR3 residues: CASSLGGKNTGELFF. CDR3 sequence (DNA): TGTGCCAGCAGCTTGGGGGGAAAGAACACCGGGGAGCTGTTTTTT.

The chain combines TRBV9 with TRBJ2-7; 7 bases line up with TRBD2. Germline values: CDR1 SGDLS, CDR2 YYNGEE. Trimming cost V 5 bases and J 4 bases; bases outside gene matches: 12. This CDR3 is built from 15 residues. CDR3 residues: CASSEREGSGYEQYF. Written as DNA, the CDR3 is TGTGCCAGCAGTGAGAGGGAGGGTAGCGGTTACGAGCAGTACTTC.

The chain links TRBV9 to TRBJ2-5; weak D call: TRBD2 (7 bases). Germline CDR1 SGDLS, CDR2 YYNGEE. The CDR3 sequence is 16 residues long. Trimming took off 0 bases at V and 2 bases at J, with 14 bases between the two ends. CDR3 DNA: TGTGCCAGCAGCGTAGGCGGCGGGGGCCTACAAGAGACCCAGTACTTC. As protein: CASSVGGGGLQETQYF. The whole variable domain, remainder taken from reference TRBV9 and TRBJ2-5, is DSGVTQTPKHLITATGQRVTLRCSPRSGDLSVYWYQQSLDQGLQFLIQYYNGEERAKGNILERFSAQQFPDLHSELNLSSLELGDSALYFCASSVGGGGLQETQYFGPGTRLLVL.

The chain uses TRBV18 and TRBJ1-1; 9 bases match TRBD1. Looked up from germline, CDR1 is KGHSH and CDR2 is LQKENI. The CDR3 runs to 16 residues. V trimming: 3 bases; J trimming: 8 bases; junction bases outside the gene matches: 13. The CDR3 DNA reads TGTGCCAGCTCACCCAATACTGGGACAGGGAAGGAAGAAGCTTTCTTT. Encoded protein: CASSPNTGTGKEEAFF.

V usage is TRBV2 and J usage is TRBJ1-1; 7 nucleotides agree with TRBD1. V was clipped by 7 bases and J by 4 bases; unmatched bases: 9. The CDR3 has 14 amino acids. Looked up from germline, CDR1 is SNHLY and CDR2 is FYNNEI. The DNA for the CDR3 is TGTGCCAGCACCGACAGGGAAGGTGTCACTGAAGCTTTCTTT. Amino acid sequence: CASTDREGVTEAFF.

The chain carries TRBV4-1 and TRBJ2-2; 8 positions match TRBD2. Germline V gene sequence: CDR1 MGHRA, CDR2 YSYEKL. The CDR3 is 17 amino acids. Unmatched junction bases numbered 7, after V lost 2 bases and J lost 2 bases. This CDR3 is CASSQPRTSFNTGELFF. In DNA, the CDR3 is TGCGCCAGCAGCCAACCCAGGACTAGCTTTAACACCGGGGAGCTGTTTTTT.

The genes are TRBV4-1 and TRBJ2-7; TRBD1 might be the D (5 bases). The CDR3 spans 13 residues. V lost 1 base to trimming and J lost 3 bases, with 7 bases between them. Germline CDR1 reads MGHRA; CDR2 reads YSYEKL. As DNA, the CDR3 is TGCGCCAGCAGCCAAGCCCAGGGCTACGAGCAGTACTTC. It encodes CASSQAQGYEQYF.

A few counts support this clone. This chain uses TRBV7-9 with TRBJ2-1, with 12 bases identical to TRBD2. With V trimmed by 5 bases and J by 4 bases, 3 bases remained unmatched. Germline V gene lookup returns CDR1 SEHNR and CDR2 FQNEAQ (reference sequence). CDR3 length: 15 amino acids. The CDR3 DNA follows: TGTGCCAGCAGCATTGGACTAGCGGGGTACAATGAGCAGTTCTTC. Translation: CASSIGLAGYNEQFF.

The chain combines TRBV28 with TRBJ1-6; 7 bases line up with TRBD1. This CDR3 is built from 15 residues. Looked up from germline, CDR1 is MDHEN and CDR2 is SYDVKM. Germline trimming cut 2 bases from V and 9 bases from J; bases unmatched to any gene: 7. The CDR3 coding sequence is TGTGCCAGCAGTTTACCCAGACAGGGCGGTTCACCCCTCCACTTT. This sequence encodes CASSLPRQGGSPLHF. Using reference TRBV28 and TRBJ1-6 for the parts outside the CDR3, the full variable domain is DVKVTQSSRYLVKRTGEKVFLECVQDMDHENMFWYRQDPGLGLRLIYFSYDVKMKEKGDIPEGYSVSREKKERFSLILESASTNQTSMYLCASSLPRQGGSPLHFGNGTRLTVT.

V and J are TRBV28 and TRBJ2-7; 7 bases line up with TRBD1. This CDR3 has 14 residues. V shed 7 bases and J 0 bases; nucleotides not matched to a gene: 6. From germline, CDR1 is MDHEN and CDR2 SYDVKM. The CDR3 coding sequence is TGTGCCAGCACCGCCGGGACAGCCTCCTACGAGCAGTACTTC. This gives the protein CASTAGTASYEQYF.

The rearrangement uses TRBV6-5 and TRBJ1-4; possibly TRBD1 for D (6 bases). Germline V gives CDR1 MNHEY, CDR2 SVGAGI. The CDR3 spans 12 residues. V lost 6 bases and J lost 5, with 7 bases in between. The DNA of the CDR3 is TGTGCCAGCAGAAGGGGGAATGAAAAACTGTTTTTT. Translated: CASRRGNEKLFF.

The chain combines TRBV5-1 with TRBJ2-6, with D uncertain. CDR1 is SGHRS and CDR2 is YFSETQ in the germline V gene. The CDR3 has 15 amino acids. Deletions cut 0 bases from V and 0 bases from J, with 4 bases between. The CDR3 loop reads CASSLVISGANVLTF. The CDR3, as DNA: TGCGCCAGCAGCTTGGTTATCTCTGGGGCCAACGTCCTGACTTTC.

The chain couples TRBV9 to TRBJ2-5, with D perhaps TRBD2 (5 bases). From germline, CDR1 is SGDLS and CDR2 YYNGEE. V gave up 5 bases and J gave up 7 bases, with 18 bases separating them. The CDR3 runs to 14 residues. CDR3 coding DNA: TGTGCCAGCAGTACATCCCCGGAGGTGGCGACCCAGTACTTC. Protein product: CASSTSPEVATQYF.

V and J are TRBV2 and TRBJ1-5; 7 bases line up with TRBD1. V lost 3 bases, J lost 8 bases, and 7 bases stayed unmatched. In germline, CDR1 is SNHLY, CDR2 FYNNEI. The CDR3 is 14 amino acids. The CDR3 spells CASSDRRQGEPQHF. The CDR3 nucleotides are TGTGCCAGCAGTGATAGGAGACAGGGAGAGCCCCAGCATTTT.